One sample yielded the 2 T cell receptor beta chains listed below, sequenced in a study of blood T cell repertoires in COVID-19. The table came from immunoSEQ multiplex PCR; TCRdb's copy has only in-frame clones and leaves some out. The sample contains under 150,000 clones, roughly 83% of which appear only once. Input material: peripheral blood. These receptors were obtained from a woman older than 75 with acute or convalescent COVID-19.

The V call is TRBV4-3, the J call TRBJ2-7, with 11 bases fitting TRBD1. The CDR3 covers 15 residues. The junction had 2 bases not matched to a gene; V was cut back by 3 bases and J by 1 base. CDR1 is LGHNA, CDR2 YSLEER, per germline. CDR3 loop: CASSHRDRGSYEQYF. The CDR3 DNA reads TGCGCCAGCAGCCATCGGGACAGGGGGTCCTACGAGCAGTACTTC.

The chain employs TRBV9 and TRBJ1-3, with D uncertain. Trimming pared 3 bases from V and 0 bases from J, leaving 7 bases between. Germline lookup yields CDR1 SGDLS and CDR2 YYNGEE. CDR3 length: 14 residues. The CDR3 nucleotides are TGTGCCAGCAGCGGCGTGAGCTCTGGAAACACCATATATTTT. Residues: CASSGVSSGNTIYF.